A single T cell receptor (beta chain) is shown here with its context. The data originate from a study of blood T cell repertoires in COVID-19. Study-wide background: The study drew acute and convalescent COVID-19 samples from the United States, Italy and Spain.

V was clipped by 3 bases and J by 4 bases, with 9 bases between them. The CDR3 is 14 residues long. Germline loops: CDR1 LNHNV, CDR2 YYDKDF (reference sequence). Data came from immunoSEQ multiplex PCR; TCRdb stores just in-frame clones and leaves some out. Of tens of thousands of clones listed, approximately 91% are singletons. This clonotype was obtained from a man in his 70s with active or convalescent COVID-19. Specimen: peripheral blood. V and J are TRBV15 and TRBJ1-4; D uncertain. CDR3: CATSSRGNNEKLFF. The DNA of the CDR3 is TGTGCCACCAGCAGCCGAGGAAATAATGAAAAACTGTTTTTT. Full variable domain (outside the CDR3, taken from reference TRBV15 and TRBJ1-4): DAMVIQNPRYQVTQFGKPVTLSCSQTLNHNVMYWYQQKSSQAPKLLFHYYDKDFNNEADTPDNFQSRRPNTSFCFLDIRSPGLGDTAMYLCATSSRGNNEKLFFGSGTQLSVL.